The 5 T cell receptor beta chains below come from one sample, sequenced in a study of beta chain features in type 1 diabetes. Since all of the isolated RNA was reverse transcribed, expressed TCRB transcripts were what got sequenced. Assay: immunoSEQ multiplex PCR; the TCRdb copy retains only in-frame clones and omits some. The sample lists under 200,000 clones; 6.5% to 10% were seen once. Antigens for these TCRs are unknown. Study-level results: Moderately but significantly shorter TCRB CDR3s were found in Type 1 diabetes patients in all four CD4+ subsets.

The source material was central memory CD4+ T cells from blood. Receptor source: a woman aged 18-30 years with type 1 diabetes.

This chain connects TRBV7-9 to TRBJ2-2; 10 bases line up with TRBD2. Trimming took 5 bases from V and 5 from J; bases not matched to a gene: 5. Germline lookup yields CDR1 SEHNR and CDR2 FQNEAQ (reference sequence). This CDR3 has 15 amino acids. The CDR3 sequence is CASSVGLADTGELFF. CDR3 in DNA: TGTGCCAGCAGCGTAGGACTAGCGGATACCGGGGAGCTGTTTTTT.

The rearrangement links TRBV28 to TRBJ1-4; D ambiguous. The CDR3 spans 13 residues. Germline lookup yields CDR1 MDHEN and CDR2 SYDVKM. V was cut by 9 bases and J by 7 bases, with 15 bases left in between. CDR3 bases: TGTGCCAGTGGCCTCGAGGGTGGTGAAAAACTGTTTTTT. Translated: CASGLEGGEKLFF.

The J gene is TRBJ1-1, the V gene TRBV2; weak D call: TRBD1 (6 bases). Trimming cost V 6 bases and J 7 bases, with 12 bases left between them. This CDR3 comprises 12 residues. Germline CDR1 reads SNHLY; CDR2 reads FYNNEI. This CDR3 reads CASSWGGLEAFF. The CDR3 DNA reads TGTGCCAGCAGCTGGGGGGGCCTTGAAGCTTTCTTT.

The CDR3 loop is CASSLSGTSGGTGELFF. CDR3 in DNA: TGCGCCAGCAGCCTCTCCGGGACTAGCGGGGGGACCGGGGAGCTGTTTTTT. V usage is TRBV4-3 and J usage is TRBJ2-2, with 15 bases aligning to TRBD2. Germline values: CDR1 LGHNA, CDR2 YSLEER. Unmatched junction bases numbered 5, after V lost 4 bases and J lost 5 bases. The CDR3 spans 17 residues.

This clone appeared a few times. The chain recombines TRBV7-2 with TRBJ2-7; a possible D gene is TRBD2 (7 bases). Germline CDR1 is SGHTA and CDR2 is FQGNSA. V shed 5 bases and J shed 3 bases, with 17 bases lying between them. The CDR3 is 15 residues long. CDR3 sequence (DNA): TGTGCCAGCAGCCCCCGGGGGGCGGGGCACTACGAGCAGTACTTC. It specifies CASSPRGAGHYEQYF.